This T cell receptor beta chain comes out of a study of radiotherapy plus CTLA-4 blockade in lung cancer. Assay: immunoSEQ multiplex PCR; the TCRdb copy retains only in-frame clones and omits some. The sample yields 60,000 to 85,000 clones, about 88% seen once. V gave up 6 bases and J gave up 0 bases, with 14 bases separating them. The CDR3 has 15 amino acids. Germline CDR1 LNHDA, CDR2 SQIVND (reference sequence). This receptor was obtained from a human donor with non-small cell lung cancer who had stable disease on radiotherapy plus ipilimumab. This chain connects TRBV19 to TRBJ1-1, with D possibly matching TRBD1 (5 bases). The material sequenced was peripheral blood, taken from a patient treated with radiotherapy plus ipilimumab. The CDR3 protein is CASSPPGTLNTEAFF. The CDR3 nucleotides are TGTGCCAGTAGCCCACCCGGGACGTTGAACACTGAAGCTTTCTTT.